This T cell receptor beta chain was recovered during a study of T cell responses to AZD1222 COVID-19 vaccine. Produced via immunoSEQ multiplex PCR; TCRdb's table is partial and in-frame only. The profile covers over 130,000 clones, with more than 80% appearing a single time and 3.2% taken by the ten largest. Study-wide points: Donors in the cohort were predominantly white British and more often female, and clonal diversity was possibly underestimated. The breadth and depth of Spike-specific TCRs increased once two AZD1222 doses had been given. Epitopes outside B.1.351 and B.1.1.7 mutated regions reportedly drew nearly half of spike TCRs.

Concerning this clone: Its antigen is not known.

The sequences come from peripheral blood, collected 28 days after the second AZD1222 dose. The sequence came from an adult who received the AZD1222 COVID-19 vaccine.

CDR3 DNA sequence: TGTGCCAGCAGCGTCCTGGGGGGGGGCAGGGCTGAAGCTTTCTTT. It is translated as CASSVLGGGRAEAFF. The V gene is TRBV5-4, the J gene TRBJ1-1, with a possible D match to TRBD1 (6 bases). Germline CDR1 and CDR2: SGHNT and YYREEE (reference sequence). V was shortened by 4 bases and J by 6 bases, with 19 bases between the two germline ends. CDR3 size: 15 residues.